The 10 T cell receptor beta chains below were found in one sample sequenced in a study of blood T cell repertoires in COVID-19. Assay used: immunoSEQ multiplex PCR; TCRdb lists only in-frame clones, some missing. The sample lists roughly 110,000 clones; roughly 80% were seen once. The sequenced sample consisted of peripheral blood. These receptors were taken from a man in his 70s with acute or convalescent COVID-19.

V is TRBV19 and J is TRBJ2-2; D might be TRBD2 (5 bases). CDR1 and CDR2 from the germline V gene are LNHDA and SQIVND (reference sequence). V lost 6 bases to trimming and J lost 1 base, with 12 bases between them. CDR3 size: 15 residues. The CDR3 spells CASRFFGKNTGELFF. DNA of the CDR3: TGTGCCAGTAGGTTTTTCGGGAAGAACACCGGGGAGCTGTTTTTT.

This CDR3 reads CASSRKGGPSGDEQFF. The CDR3 DNA is TGCGCCAGCAGCCGCAAAGGGGGGCCTAGCGGGGACGAGCAGTTCTTC. The rearrangement uses TRBV4-1 and TRBJ2-1; TRBD2 matches 9 bases. With 4 bases clipped from V and 10 bases from J, the junction kept 14 bases outside the gene matches. The CDR3 is 16 amino acids. CDR1 and CDR2 from the germline V gene are MGHRA and YSYEKL.

J is TRBJ2-3 and V is TRBV3-1 (or the pseudogene TRBV3-2); D remains ambiguous. The germline V gene has CDR1 LGHDT and CDR2 YNNKEL (reference sequence). This CDR3 is 20 amino acids long. Deletions cut 0 bases from V and 2 bases from J, with 24 bases between. The CDR3 loop is CASSQDRLSSLSAATDTQYF. CDR3 DNA sequence: TGTGCCAGCAGCCAAGATCGGCTTTCGAGTCTGAGCGCCGCCACAGATACGCAGTATTTT.

The V gene is TRBV5-6, the J gene TRBJ2-7; a possible D gene is TRBD1 (6 bases). Germline V lookup: CDR1 SGHDT, CDR2 YYEEEE. Trimming left V 7 bases short and J 0 bases short, with 14 bases between. This CDR3 spans 14 amino acids. This chain's CDR3 is CASRKTGTSYEQYF. CDR3 DNA: TGTGCCAGCCGGAAGACAGGTACCTCCTACGAGCAGTACTTC. The variable domain in full, with the rest retrieved from reference TRBV5-6 and TRBJ2-7, is DAGVTQSPTHLIKTRGQQVTLRCSPKSGHDTVSWYQQALGQGPQFIFQYYEEEERQRGNFPDRFSGHQFPNYSSELNVNALLLGDSALYLCASRKTGTSYEQYFGPGTRLTVT.

This clone came up once. Relative to the germline gene, one junction end is altered; a read error may explain this. The chain joins TRBV19 to TRBJ1-5; D is ambiguous. This CDR3 has 16 amino acids. Per the germline V gene, CDR1 is LNHDA and CDR2 is SQIVND (reference sequence). The CDR3 coding sequence is TGTGCCAGTTGCGTCTTCGGAGTCGCGAGCAATCAGTCCCAGCATTTT. It specifies CASCVFGVASNQSQHF.

In regard to this clone: Other nucleotide sequences from this sample produce the same CDR3. V is TRBV9 and J is TRBJ2-7, with D possibly matching TRBD1 (5 bases). The CDR3 is 15 amino acids. Trimming pared 0 bases from V and 7 bases from J, leaving 17 bases between. Germline assignment: CDR1 SGDLS and CDR2 YYNGEE. CDR3 region: CASSVGTGGLREQYF. The CDR3 nucleotides read TGTGCCAGCAGCGTAGGAACAGGTGGGCTTCGGGAGCAGTACTTC.

The chain recombines TRBV7-9 with TRBJ2-5, with TRBD1 identical over 9 bases. This CDR3 region has 12 residues. Germline V CDR1 and CDR2: SEHNR, FQNEAQ (reference sequence). The ends lost 1 base at V and 9 bases at J; junction bases unmatched: 0. In DNA form, the CDR3 reads TGTGCCAGCAGCTTAGGACAGGGGGCCCAGTACTTC. Its protein is CASSLGQGAQYF.

The J gene is TRBJ1-1, the V gene TRBV28; 9 bases line up with TRBD1. Germline V gives CDR1 MDHEN, CDR2 SYDVKM. The trim removed 5 bases at V and 3 bases at J, leaving 13 bases unmatched. The CDR3 covers 17 residues. CDR3 DNA: TGTGCCAGCAGTCTCCCATCCTACGGACAGGGGCACACTGAAGCTTTCTTT. The encoded protein is CASSLPSYGQGHTEAFF.

The V and J genes are TRBV5-1 and TRBJ1-2; 8 bases agree with TRBD1. Trimming cost V 0 bases and J 4 bases; bases outside gene matches: 8. This CDR3 is 16 amino acids long. Germline CDR1 and CDR2: SGHRS and YFSETQ. The CDR3 loop is CASSLDPGQGVYGYTF. The CDR3 nucleotides read TGCGCCAGCAGCTTGGACCCCGGACAGGGTGTCTATGGCTACACCTTC.

This clone was seen a handful of times. This chain joins TRBV19 and TRBJ1-5, with 10 bases that match TRBD1. CDR1 is LNHDA and CDR2 is SQIVND in the germline V gene (reference sequence). The J segment lost 6 bases and the V segment lost 8 bases, leaving 10 bases of the junction unmatched. The CDR3 consists of 15 residues. CDR3 loop: CASGMGDRGAQPQHF. CDR3 nucleotide sequence: TGTGCCAGTGGGATGGGGGACAGGGGTGCTCAGCCCCAGCATTTT.